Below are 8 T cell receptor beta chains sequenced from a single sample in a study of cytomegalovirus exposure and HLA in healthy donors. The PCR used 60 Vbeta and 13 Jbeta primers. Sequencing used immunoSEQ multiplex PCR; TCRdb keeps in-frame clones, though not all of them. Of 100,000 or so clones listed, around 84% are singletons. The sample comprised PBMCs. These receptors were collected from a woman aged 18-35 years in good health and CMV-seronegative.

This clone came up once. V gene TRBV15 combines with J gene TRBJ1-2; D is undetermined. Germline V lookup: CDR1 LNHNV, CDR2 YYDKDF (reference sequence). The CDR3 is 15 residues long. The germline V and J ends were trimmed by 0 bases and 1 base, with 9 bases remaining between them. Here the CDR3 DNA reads TGTGCCACCAGCAGAGAGCCAGGACTTAACTATGGCTACACCTTC. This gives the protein CATSREPGLNYGYTF.

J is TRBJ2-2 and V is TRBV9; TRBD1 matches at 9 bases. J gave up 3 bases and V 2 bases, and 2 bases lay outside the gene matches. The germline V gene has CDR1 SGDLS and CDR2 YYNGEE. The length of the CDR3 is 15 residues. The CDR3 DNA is TGTGCCAGCAGCGTGAGACAGGGGGACACCGGGGAGCTGTTTTTT. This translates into CASSVRQGDTGELFF. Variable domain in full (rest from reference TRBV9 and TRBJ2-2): DSGVTQTPKHLITATGQRVTLRCSPRSGDLSVYWYQQSLDQGLQFLIQYYNGEERAKGNILERFSAQQFPDLHSELNLSSLELGDSALYFCASSVRQGDTGELFFGEGSRLTVL.

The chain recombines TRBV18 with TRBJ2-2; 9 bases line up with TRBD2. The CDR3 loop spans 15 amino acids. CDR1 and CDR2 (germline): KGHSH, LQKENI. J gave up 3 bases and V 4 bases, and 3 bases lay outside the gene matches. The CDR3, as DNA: TGTGCCAGCTCACAGCGGGGGGCCGACACCGGGGAGCTGTTTTTT. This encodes CASSQRGADTGELFF.

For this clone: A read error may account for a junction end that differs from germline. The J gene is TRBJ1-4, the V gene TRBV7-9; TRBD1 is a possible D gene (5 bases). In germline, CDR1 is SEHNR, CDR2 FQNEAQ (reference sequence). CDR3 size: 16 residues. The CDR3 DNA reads TGTTCCAGCAGCTTAGGATCGGGGGAGGCCGATGAAAAACTGTTTTTT. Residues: CSSSLGSGEADEKLFF.

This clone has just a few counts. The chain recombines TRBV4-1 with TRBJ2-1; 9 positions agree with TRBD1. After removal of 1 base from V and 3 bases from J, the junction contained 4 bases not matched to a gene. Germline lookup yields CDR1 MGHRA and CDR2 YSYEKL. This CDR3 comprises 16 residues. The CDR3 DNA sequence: TGCGCCAGCAGCCAAGGGGGACAGGGCCACTACAATGAGCAGTTCTTC. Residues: CASSQGGQGHYNEQFF.

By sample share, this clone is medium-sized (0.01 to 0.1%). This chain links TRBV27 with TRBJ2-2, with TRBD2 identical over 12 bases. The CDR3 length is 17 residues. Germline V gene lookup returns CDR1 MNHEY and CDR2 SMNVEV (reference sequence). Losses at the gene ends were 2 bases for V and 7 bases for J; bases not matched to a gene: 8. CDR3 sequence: CASSLGPQGLAGGELFF. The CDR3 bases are TGTGCCAGCAGTTTAGGTCCCCAGGGACTAGCGGGCGGGGAGCTGTTTTTT.

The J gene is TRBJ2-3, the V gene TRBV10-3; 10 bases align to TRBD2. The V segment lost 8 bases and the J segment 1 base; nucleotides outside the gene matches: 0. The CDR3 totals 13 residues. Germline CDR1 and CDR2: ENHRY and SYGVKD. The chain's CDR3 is CAIGLAGTDTQYF. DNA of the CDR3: TGTGCCATCGGACTAGCGGGCACAGATACGCAGTATTTT.

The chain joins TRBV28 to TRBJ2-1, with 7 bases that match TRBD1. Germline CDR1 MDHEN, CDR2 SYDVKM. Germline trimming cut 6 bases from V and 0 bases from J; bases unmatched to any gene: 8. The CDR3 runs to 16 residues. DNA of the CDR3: TGTGCCAGCAGCCCACCTGGGGACAGCTCCTACAATGAGCAGTTCTTC. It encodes CASSPPGDSSYNEQFF. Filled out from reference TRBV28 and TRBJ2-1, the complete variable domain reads DVKVTQSSRYLVKRTGEKVFLECVQDMDHENMFWYRQDPGLGLRLIYFSYDVKMKEKGDIPEGYSVSREKKERFSLILESASTNQTSMYLCASSPPGDSSYNEQFFGPGTRLTVL.